This T cell receptor (beta chain) was captured by sequencing in a study of shared clonotypes between healthy human individuals. Overall study: A donor's plate count was three for CD4 naive and three for CD4 memory; CD8 naive had two and CD8 memory one. Findings and caveats of the study: Estimated richness was generally greater in naive than memory subsets.

Healthy HIV-negative adults without recent acute infections or vaccinations served as donors. Concerning this clone: What it binds is unknown.

The study ran the assay at deep level. The assay was immunoSEQ multiplex PCR, and TCRdb's table has in-frame clones only and misses some. The sample has 2.3 million or so clones, 85% to 95% seen once. This CDR3 spans 15 amino acids. The germline CDR1 and CDR2 sequences are SGDLS and YYNGEE. Losses at the gene ends were 4 bases for V and 9 bases for J; bases not matched to a gene: 13. Specimen: naive CD4+ T cells from PBMCs. Subset indicated: CD45RA+ positively selected. The receptor was derived from a man younger than 35 in good health. Some clones in this sample may be carry-over from other donors' samples. The V and J genes are TRBV9 and TRBJ2-5; 9 bases fit TRBD2. The CDR3 protein is CASSPLASGKGAQYF. In DNA, the CDR3 is TGTGCCAGCAGCCCCCTGGCTAGCGGGAAGGGGGCCCAGTACTTC.